The 4 T cell receptor beta chains presented below share a single source sample, sequenced in a study of shared clonotypes between healthy human individuals. The repertoire was sequenced with immunoSEQ multiplex PCR; TCRdb's copy has only in-frame clones and lacks some. Seen here are more than 2,000,000 clones, 80% to 95% observed once, and the top ten hold 0.35% to 0.45%. The specimen was naive CD4+ T cells from PBMCs. Subset meaning: CD45RA+ positively selected. The receptors were sampled from a man younger than 35 in good health. Some clones in this sample may be carry-over from other donors' samples.

The chain's CDR3 is CAWRVIQGLSYEQYF. Written as DNA, the CDR3 is TGTGCCTGGAGAGTAATACAGGGACTCTCCTACGAGCAGTACTTC. The J gene is TRBJ2-7, the V gene TRBV30; the D gene could be TRBD1 or TRBD2 (6 bases each). Between the trimmed V and J ends, which lost 3 bases and 0 bases, there was a span of 15 bases. This CDR3 has 15 residues. Looked up from germline, CDR1 is GTSNPN and CDR2 is SVGIG (reference sequence).

This clone was recorded once. This chain connects TRBV7-3 to TRBJ2-7, with D possibly being TRBD1 or TRBD2 (6 bases each). CDR1 and CDR2 (germline): SGHTA, FQGTGA. The V gene lost 4 bases and the J gene lost 6 bases, with 13 bases spanning the gap. The CDR3 covers 13 residues. DNA of the CDR3: TGTGCCAGCAGCTCCTCCGGGGGCTTCGAGCAGTACTTC. It specifies CASSSSGGFEQYF.

V and J are TRBV5-4 and TRBJ1-1; possibly TRBD1 for D (5 bases). Trimming shortened V by 4 bases and J by 4 bases, and 17 bases separated the two germline ends. This CDR3 spans 15 amino acids. Germline lookup yields CDR1 SGHNT and CDR2 YYREEE (reference sequence). CDR3 sequence (DNA): TGTGCCAGCAGCCCCATCGGGACGATCCGCACTGAAGCTTTCTTT. Translation: CASSPIGTIRTEAFF.

The chain couples TRBV7-9 to TRBJ2-2, with 12 bases fitting TRBD1. CDR1 and CDR2 (germline): SEHNR, FQNEAQ (reference sequence). V was clipped by 2 bases and J by 2 bases; unmatched bases: 3. The CDR3 runs to 17 residues. The CDR3: CASSLSGQGANTGELFF. The CDR3, as DNA: TGTGCCAGCAGCTTATCGGGACAGGGGGCCAACACCGGGGAGCTGTTTTTT.